Listed below are T cell receptor beta chains from one sample, sequenced in a study of TIL therapy for anti-PD-1-resistant metastatic lung cancer. Data came from immunoSEQ multiplex PCR; TCRdb stores just in-frame clones and leaves some out. The data show nearly 60,000 clones, more than 60% seen once. The sequencing here drew on blood, taken at baseline. The receptors shown here come from a person aged 25-79 years with non-small cell lung cancer. The CDR3 runs from the conserved cysteine through the conserved F or W. D genes are given only for firm matches. The size field is filled for only some rows; it gives once, few, many or a size class.

D	length	size	V	J	DNA	CDR3
.	15	.	TRBV2	TRBJ2-3	TGTGCCAGCAGTGAATTTCGAGGGTCCACAGATACGCAGTATTTT	CASSEFRGSTDTQYF
.	13	once	TRBV29-1	TRBJ2-4	TGCAGCGTTGAGGGAGGAGCCAAAAACATTCAGTACTTC	CSVEGGAKNIQYF
.	15	few	TRBV18	TRBJ2-2	TGTGCCAGCTCACAGGGAAGGACTAACACCGGGGAGCTGTTTTTT	CASSQGRTNTGELFF
TRBD1	16	.	TRBV7-2	TRBJ2-3	TGTGCCAGCAGCTTAGGAGGGACAGGGAGCACAGATACGCAGTATTTT	CASSLGGTGSTDTQYF
TRBD2	14	.	TRBV4-1	TRBJ2-5	TGCGCCAGCAGCCTGAGGGAGGGTCAAGAGACCCAGTACTTC	CASSLREGQETQYF
.	14	.	TRBV5-6	TRBJ1-2	TGTGCCAGCGTTTCCCTCCTAGCTAACTATGGCTACACCTTC	CASVSLLANYGYTF
.	14	.	TRBV7-9	TRBJ1-2	TGTGCCAGCAGCTTCAGGGATAAGGACTATGGCTACACCTTC	CASSFRDKDYGYTF
.	14	few	TRBV19	TRBJ1-1	TGTGCCAGTAGTATAGATCGACGGTACACTGAAGCTTTCTTT	CASSIDRRYTEAFF
.	16	.	TRBV6-4	TRBJ1-3	TGTGCCAGCAGTGTGTTCAATCCCAACTCTGGAAACACCATATATTTT	CASSVFNPNSGNTIYF
TRBD1	14	.	TRBV30	TRBJ2-7	TGTGCCTGGGGGGCGGGACAGGGGGCGAGGGAGCAGTACTTC	CAWGAGQGAREQYF
.	15	.	TRBV11-2	TRBJ1-2	TGTGCCAGCAGCTTAGATCGGGTGGAGATGGGGGGCTACACCTTC	CASSLDRVEMGGYTF
.	14	.	TRBV5-1	TRBJ1-3	TGCGCCAGCAGCTTGGGGGAAGGAGGAAACACCATATATTTT	CASSLGEGGNTIYF
.	12	few	TRBV7-9	TRBJ1-2	TGTGCCAGCAGCTTACAGGGTGGAGGCTACACCTTC	CASSLQGGGYTF
.	14	.	TRBV19	TRBJ1-5	TGTGCCAGTAGTGCTAGGGCCCCCAATCAGCCCCAGCATTTT	CASSARAPNQPQHF
TRBD1	13	.	TRBV25-1	TRBJ2-7	TGTGCCACCGCGGGACAGGTTCCCTACGAGCAGTACTTC	CATAGQVPYEQYF
TRBD1	14	few	TRBV4-1	TRBJ1-6	TGCGCCAGCAGCCACCTCGCAGGGGGCTCACCCCTCCACTTT	CASSHLAGGSPLHF
.	14	few	TRBV6-6	TRBJ2-7	TGTGCCAGCAGTTCTCATCAGGGGTTCGACGAGCAGTACTTC	CASSSHQGFDEQYF
.	13	.	TRBV5-4	TRBJ2-7	TGTGCCAGCAGCTTTGGCTCCCCCCAAGAGCAGTACTTC	CASSFGSPQEQYF
.	17	.	TRBV4-1	TRBJ2-7	TGCGCCAGCAGCCAAGAGTCGACAGCGGGCCTCTCCTACGAGCAGTACTTC	CASSQESTAGLSYEQYF
TRBD1	15	.	TRBV28	TRBJ1-2	TGTGCCAGCAGTTTCCGGGACAGGGGGCTTTATGGCTACACCTTC	CASSFRDRGLYGYTF
TRBD1	16	few	TRBV18	TRBJ1-1	TGTGCCAGCTCACCCTTCCTGGACAGGGAGAACACTGAAGCTTTCTTT	CASSPFLDRENTEAFF
.	12	.	TRBV29-1	TRBJ1-1	TGCAGCGTTCTAACAGGTAACACTGAAGCTTTCTTT	CSVLTGNTEAFF
.	15	.	TRBV5-1	TRBJ2-7	TGCGCCAGCAGCTTGGGCGGGACAGCCTCGCCCGAGCAGTACTTC	CASSLGGTASPEQYF
.	14	once	TRBV6-5	TRBJ2-6	TGTGCCAGCACCCAGGGATCTGGGGCCAACGTCCTGACTTTC	CASTQGSGANVLTF
.	13	.	TRBV28	TRBJ1-4	TGTGCCAGCAGTCTTGCGGGGAATGAAAAACTGTTTTTT	CASSLAGNEKLFF
TRBD2	11	once	TRBV20-1	TRBJ2-7	TGCAGTGCGCCGGGGGGGCACGAGCAGTACTTC	CSAPGGHEQYF
.	13	.	TRBV4-2	TRBJ1-2	TGTGCCAGCAGCTCAAACGGGGCGCTTGGCTACACCTTC	CASSSNGALGYTF
.	13	.	TRBV5-6	TRBJ1-1	TGTGCCAGCAGCTCTAGAGGGGGCACTGAAGCTTTCTTT	CASSSRGGTEAFF
.	14	.	TRBV5-1	TRBJ2-3	TGCGCCAGCAGCTTGGAAGGGAACGGAGATACGCAGTATTTT	CASSLEGNGDTQYF
.	14	.	TRBV7-2	TRBJ2-7	TGTGCCAGCAGCCCACTCAAGGCAAGTCGCGAGCAGTACTTC	CASSPLKASREQYF
TRBD1	16	.	TRBV7-2	TRBJ1-4	TGTGCCAGCAGCTTGACAATCGGACAGGGAAGTGAAAAACTGTTTTTT	CASSLTIGQGSEKLFF
TRBD1	16	.	TRBV6-4	TRBJ1-2	TGTGCCAGCAGTGACTGGTTCGGGACAGGGGAGAATGGCTACACCTTC	CASSDWFGTGENGYTF
.	14	few	TRBV11-2	TRBJ1-2	TGTGCCAGCAGCTTAGCCCAGGACGGCCCGGGCTACACCTTC	CASSLAQDGPGYTF
.	15	.	TRBV10-3	TRBJ1-4	TGTGCCATCAGTGAGGGGGGGTCAACTAATGAAAAACTGTTTTTT	CAISEGGSTNEKLFF
.	15	.	TRBV11-3	TRBJ2-3	TGTGCCAGCAGCACCCGGGAACCCTTCACAGATACGCAGTATTTT	CASSTREPFTDTQYF
.	15	.	TRBV15	TRBJ1-5	TGTGCCACCAGCAGAGATAGGGGGTGGGAACAGCCCCAGCATTTT	CATSRDRGWEQPQHF
.	14	.	TRBV7-2	TRBJ1-4	TGTGCCAGCAGCTTAGGGGGTACTAATGAAAAACTGTTTTTT	CASSLGGTNEKLFF
.	14	.	TRBV6-6	TRBJ1-1	TGTGCCATCACCGTCGGGGGGGGCATAGCTGAAGCTTTCTTT	CAITVGGGIAEAFF
.	16	.	TRBV29-1	TRBJ2-1	TGCAGCGTTGAAGATCAGCCCAGGGGCTCCTACAATGAGCAGTTCTTC	CSVEDQPRGSYNEQFF
.	14	.	TRBV30	TRBJ1-2	TGTGCCTGGTCGTTAGCATCACACCTTGAGGGCTACACCTTC	CAWSLASHLEGYTF
TRBD2	15	.	TRBV9	TRBJ2-5	TGTGCCAGCACAGGGACTAGCGGGAGTTTTGAGACCCAGTACTTC	CASTGTSGSFETQYF
TRBD1	15	.	TRBV7-2	TRBJ1-5	TGTGCCAGCAGCTTAGTGACAGGGATCGGTCAGCCCCAGCATTTT	CASSLVTGIGQPQHF
TRBD2	16	.	TRBV7-2	TRBJ2-3	TGTGCCAGCAGCTTAGCTTTCGGGGGGGCGACAGATACGCAGTATTTT	CASSLAFGGATDTQYF
.	15	.	TRBV6-5	TRBJ2-7	TGTGCCAGCAGTTACAAGCCCATACTCTCCTACGAGCAGTACTTC	CASSYKPILSYEQYF
TRBD1	17	.	TRBV28	TRBJ1-5	TGTGCCAGCACCAACCCGGGGCAGGGGGCGAGCAATCAGCCCCAGCATTTT	CASTNPGQGASNQPQHF
TRBD1	14	.	TRBV5-1	TRBJ1-1	TGCGCCAGCAGCTTTGGACAGGGGGCTAGCGAAGCTTTCTTT	CASSFGQGASEAFF
.	14	.	TRBV7-9	TRBJ1-5	TGTGCCAGCAGCTTATCGACTTCCGATCAGCCCCAGCATTTT	CASSLSTSDQPQHF
.	12	.	TRBV29-1	TRBJ2-7	TGCAGCGTCGGCAGGGATGCCTACGAGCAGTACTTC	CSVGRDAYEQYF
.	11	.	TRBV6-5	TRBJ2-3	TGTGCCAGCACTAGCACAGATACGCAGTATTTT	CASTSTDTQYF
.	16	.	TRBV9	TRBJ2-1	TGTGCCAGCAGCCTCAGGGGCGGGAGCTCCTACAATGAGCAGTTCTTC	CASSLRGGSSYNEQFF
.	14	.	TRBV2	TRBJ2-1	TGTGCCACTTTGATGGATCGATCCTACAATGAGCAGTTCTTC	CATLMDRSYNEQFF
.	16	.	TRBV4-1	TRBJ1-6	TGCGCCAGCAGCCCTGGGGAGAGCTCCTATAATTCACCCCTCCACTTT	CASSPGESSYNSPLHF
TRBD1	17	.	TRBV11-2	TRBJ2-2	TGTGCCAGCAGATATGCCCCCGGGACAGCGAACACCGGGGAGCTGTTTTTT	CASRYAPGTANTGELFF
.	15	once	TRBV6-6	TRBJ2-2	TGTGCCAGCAGTTCCTCCGCAGGGAACACCGGGGAGCTGTTTTTT	CASSSSAGNTGELFF
.	14	few	TRBV30	TRBJ2-2	TGTGCCTGGCAGAGAAAGTTCGGCACCGGGGAGCTGTTTTTT	CAWQRKFGTGELFF
.	15	.	TRBV4-2	TRBJ1-4	TGTGCCAGCAGCCAAACTGGGACAACTAATGAAAAACTGTTTTTT	CASSQTGTTNEKLFF
TRBD1	13	once	TRBV7-2	TRBJ1-2	TGTGCCAGCAGCTTAAGGGGGCAGTATGGCTACACCTTC	CASSLRGQYGYTF
TRBD1	15	many	TRBV4-3	TRBJ1-6	TGCGCCAGCAGCCAAGTACAGGGGGCTAGTTCACCCCTCCACTTT	CASSQVQGASSPLHF